These T cell receptor beta chains were read from a single sample in a study of healthy donors' naive CD4 and CD8 T cells. TCRdb re-called the reads with MiXCR, one entry per CDR3 protein. The sample shows around 200,000 distinct CDR3 sequences, nearly 75% of them seen only once. The sequenced sample was naive CD4+ and CD8+ T cells sorted from blood, pooled from several donors. The receptors were sampled from a pool of human donors in good health; the sample pools cells from several healthy donors. Both conserved end residues are part of each CDR3. D genes are given only for firm matches. Only part of the rows carry a size: once, few, many, or a class if the clone is expanded.

clone_size	v_call	d_call	j_call	cdr3_nt	cdr3_aa
NA	TRBV6-2/TRBV6-3	NA	TRBJ1-2	TGTGCCAGCAGTTACGCCTTGCGGGCAGACTTCTATGGCTACACCTTC	CASSYALRADFYGYTF
NA	TRBV5-1	NA	TRBJ2-3	TGCGCCAGCAGCTTGGCCTTGGGGCAGGCAGATACGCAGTATTTT	CASSLALGQADTQYF
NA	TRBV29-1	NA	TRBJ1-2	TGCAGCGCCACGCAAGGGGGATCGGATGGCTACACCTTC	CSATQGGSDGYTF
NA	TRBV5-5	TRBD2	TRBJ2-1	TGTGCCAGCAGCAGGGGACTAACTGGCTACAATGAGCAGTTCTTC	CASSRGLTGYNEQFF
NA	TRBV19	TRBD1	TRBJ2-7	TGTGCCAGTAGTCGGGACAGTCAAACCTACGAGCAGTACTTC	CASSRDSQTYEQYF
once	TRBV6-5	TRBD1	TRBJ1-2	TGTGCCAGCAGCCCGGACAGGGCTTATGGCTACACCTTC	CASSPDRAYGYTF
NA	TRBV11-2	NA	TRBJ2-7	TGTGCCAGCAGCCTAACAGATGGGGACTCCTACGAGCAGTACTTC	CASSLTDGDSYEQYF
NA	TRBV29-1	NA	TRBJ1-2	TGCAGCGCCGAGCGGGGATATGGCTACACCTTC	CSAERGYGYTF
once	TRBV2	NA	TRBJ1-2	TGTGCCAGCAGTGAGAAGGGTCGCTATGGCTACACCTTC	CASSEKGRYGYTF
NA	TRBV5-1	NA	TRBJ2-1	TGCGCCAGCTCTCCGGGGGATTCCATCAACAATGAGCAGTTCTTC	CASSPGDSINNEQFF
NA	TRBV2	TRBD2	TRBJ2-1	TGTGCCAGCAGTGACCTAGCGGGAGTACGGAATGAGCAGTTCTTC	CASSDLAGVRNEQFF
few	TRBV6-2/TRBV6-3	NA	TRBJ1-1	TGTGCCAGCAGTCTCCCACACCCGAACACTGAAGCTTTCTTT	CASSLPHPNTEAFF
NA	TRBV29-1	NA	TRBJ2-7	TGCAGCGTTGAAGACCCGTACTCCTACGAGCAGTACTTC	CSVEDPYSYEQYF
NA	TRBV7-9	NA	TRBJ2-7	TGTGCCAGCAGCTGGTCAGGCTTACCCTACGAGCAGTACTTC	CASSWSGLPYEQYF
few	TRBV29-1	TRBD1	TRBJ2-1	TGCAGCGTTGACGTAGGACAGGGGGCGGATGAGCAGTTCTTC	CSVDVGQGADEQFF
NA	TRBV19	NA	TRBJ2-7	TGTGCCAGTAGTATAGATCAGGGGAACGAGCAGTACTTC	CASSIDQGNEQYF
NA	TRBV6-5	TRBD1	TRBJ1-2	TGTGCCAGCAGTACAGGGGCTCCGGCCTATGGCTACACCTTC	CASSTGAPAYGYTF
NA	TRBV12-3/TRBV12-4	NA	TRBJ2-7	TGTGCCAGCAGTTTACTCCTCAGAAGCTACGAGCAGTACTTC	CASSLLLRSYEQYF
NA	TRBV27	NA	TRBJ2-1	TGTGCCAGCAGGGGGGCCCATGAGCAGTTCTTC	CASRGAHEQFF
NA	TRBV6-5	NA	TRBJ2-5	TGTGCCAGCAGACGACAGGAGATTGAGACCCAGTACTTC	CASRRQEIETQYF
NA	TRBV29-1	TRBD1	TRBJ1-2	TGCAGCGTTGAAGATGGGGGACAGGGAGCTTTAGGGGGCTACACCTTC	CSVEDGGQGALGGYTF
NA	TRBV10-3	NA	TRBJ1-1	TGTGCCATCAGAGGCCTGAACACTGAAGCTTTCTTT	CAIRGLNTEAFF
NA	TRBV29-1	TRBD1	TRBJ1-5	TGCAGCGTCCAAGACAGGGTCAATCAGCCCCAGCATTTT	CSVQDRVNQPQHF
once	TRBV29-1	TRBD2	TRBJ2-7	TGCAGCGTGAGGGGCGGGAGGGCCACCTACGAGCAGTACTTC	CSVRGGRATYEQYF
NA	TRBV29-1	TRBD1	TRBJ1-2	TGCAGCGCCAACTCTCCACAGGGGTTTGGCTACACCTTC	CSANSPQGFGYTF
NA	TRBV6-2/TRBV6-3	NA	TRBJ2-4	TGTGCCAGCACTCCCGAAGTTCCGGGGGACATTCAGTACTTC	CASTPEVPGDIQYF
NA	TRBV2	TRBD2	TRBJ2-7	TGTGCCAGCAGTACGGGGCGGGAGCATTACGAGCAGTACTTC	CASSTGREHYEQYF
NA	TRBV5-1	NA	TRBJ2-5	TGCGCCAGCAGCCTCGGGCCAGATTGGACCCAGTACTTC	CASSLGPDWTQYF
NA	TRBV12-3/TRBV12-4	NA	TRBJ1-6	TGTGCCAGCAGTTTCCGGCCTAGGGGCTCCTATAATTCACCCCTCCACTTT	CASSFRPRGSYNSPLHF
NA	TRBV4-3	NA	TRBJ1-2	TGCGCCAGCAGCCCCGACAGGCGCTCTAACTATGGCTACACCTTC	CASSPDRRSNYGYTF
NA	TRBV6-5	NA	TRBJ2-3	TGTGCCAGCAGTTACGGGAGGGGGCGAACAGATACGCAGTATTTT	CASSYGRGRTDTQYF
NA	TRBV29-1	NA	TRBJ1-3	TGCAGCGTTGGTTGGACAGCGGGAAACACCATATATTTT	CSVGWTAGNTIYF
few	TRBV29-1	NA	TRBJ1-1	TGCAGCGTTGGGACAGACCCGAACACTGAAGCTTTCTTT	CSVGTDPNTEAFF
NA	TRBV29-1	NA	TRBJ2-7	TGCAGCGCCTCAGAACTAGCTACGAGCTCCTACGAGCAGTACTTC	CSASELATSSYEQYF
NA	TRBV20-1	TRBD1	TRBJ1-1	TGCAGTGCTAGACAGGGGGCCATGAACACTGAAGCTTTCTTT	CSARQGAMNTEAFF
NA	TRBV5-1	TRBD2	TRBJ2-1	TGCGCCAGCAGCGTGACTAGCGGGAGTGATGAGCAGTTCTTC	CASSVTSGSDEQFF
NA	TRBV29-1	NA	TRBJ2-3	TGCAGCGGTACGAGAGATACGCAGTATTTT	CSGTRDTQYF
NA	TRBV29-1	TRBD1	TRBJ1-1	TGCAGCGTTGTTTCCGGGACAGGGGAAGGAGCTTTCTTT	CSVVSGTGEGAFF
NA	TRBV19	NA	TRBJ2-7	TGTGCCAGTAGTGCTACCACCGGGACAAGCTCCTACGAGCAGTACTTC	CASSATTGTSSYEQYF
NA	TRBV29-1	NA	TRBJ2-7	TGCAGCGTTTCTAGCGACTCCTACGAGCAGTACTTC	CSVSSDSYEQYF
NA	TRBV29-1	NA	TRBJ2-1	TGCAGCGTAGACCCATCTAGGCCCCTCTACAATGAGCAGTTCTTC	CSVDPSRPLYNEQFF
NA	TRBV5-4	TRBD2	TRBJ2-3	TGTGCCAGCAGCTCCAAAGCGGGAGGGCCGAGCACAGATACGCAGTATTTT	CASSSKAGGPSTDTQYF
NA	TRBV30	NA	TRBJ1-2	TGTGCCTGGAGGAGAACCCCCGAAAACTATGGCTACACCTTC	CAWRRTPENYGYTF
NA	TRBV5-1	NA	TRBJ1-4	TGCGCCAGCAGCAGGACACCCGACGGGGAAAAACTGTTTTTT	CASSRTPDGEKLFF
few	TRBV27	TRBD1	TRBJ1-1	TGTGCCAGCAGTTGGACAGGGTCAGACACTGAAGCTTTCTTT	CASSWTGSDTEAFF
NA	TRBV20-1	NA	TRBJ1-5	TGCAGTGCTCCCCGGGAGACCTCTAGCAATCAGCCCCAGCATTTT	CSAPRETSSNQPQHF
NA	TRBV29-1	TRBD1	TRBJ2-7	TGCAGCGTTCGGACAGGGGCCTCCTACGAGCAGTACTTC	CSVRTGASYEQYF
NA	TRBV6-2/TRBV6-3	NA	TRBJ2-1	TGTGCCAGCAGTTACATCGGCAATGAGCAGTTCTTC	CASSYIGNEQFF
once	TRBV30	NA	TRBJ2-3	TGTGCCTGGAGTTGGACCTTCACAGATACGCAGTATTTT	CAWSWTFTDTQYF
NA	TRBV29-1	NA	TRBJ2-7	TGCAGCGTCATCCGTGGTACAGGCGTCCACTACGAGCAGTACTTC	CSVIRGTGVHYEQYF
few	TRBV6-5	NA	TRBJ2-3	TGTGCCAGCAGTTACGGAGCAGGTTCCACAGATACGCAGTATTTT	CASSYGAGSTDTQYF